This TCR beta chain comes out of a study of chronic HIV infection and antiretroviral therapy. CDR1 and CDR2 from the germline V gene are PRHDT and FYEKMQ (reference sequence). The CDR3 totals 14 residues. V shed 0 bases and J shed 6 bases, with 9 bases lying between them. MiXCR, applied by TCRdb to the 5' RACE reads, yields one record per CDR3 protein. The sample contains 40,000 to 50,000 distinct CDR3 sequences, about a fifth of which appear only once. This clonotype was sampled from an adult who had HIV and had not received antiretroviral therapy, or was an uninfected healthy control (not recorded which). The J gene is TRBJ1-5, the V gene TRBV13, with D hard to call. Sequenced input: peripheral blood. The CDR3 bases are TGTGCCAGCAGCTTAGGGCGGGGATCTCAGCCCCAGCATTTT. It encodes CASSLGRGSQPQHF.